This entry features one TCR beta chain sequence. As yet, its antigen is unknown. A distinct unique molecular identifier was carried by each TCR cDNA molecule. TCRdb fed the 5' RACE reads into MiXCR, producing one record per CDR3 protein. The data contain roughly 11,000 distinct CDR3 sequences, less than 4.5% of them seen just once; the ten biggest clones take up around half. The record originates from a study of spatial heterogeneity in lung cancer. Time point reported: sample taken at primary tumor resection. CDR1 is SGHKS and CDR2 is YYEKEE in the germline V gene (reference sequence). Trimming at V came to 5 bases and at J to 7 bases, leaving 10 bases not matched to a gene. This CDR3 region has 16 residues. Findings of the study overall: Ubiquitous expanded tumor TCRs showed up in blood more at resection than follow-up.

This clonotype originated in a female donor with early-stage non-small cell lung cancer. The J gene is TRBJ1-6, the V gene TRBV5-5; TRBD1 matches 9 bases. The sequenced sample was PBMCs, obtained at surgery. CDR3 DNA: TGTGCCAGCAGAGAACTACAGGGGGCTAGGAATTCACCCCTCCACTTT. Translation gives CASRELQGARNSPLHF.